This T cell receptor (beta chain) was identified during a study of OX40 agonist ivuxolimab in advanced cancers. Regarding the study as a whole: Partial responders treated at 0.1-3.0 mg/kg exhibited clonal expansion among the lowest measured. In the 0.1 to 3.0 mg/kg range, CD4+ and CD8+ blood T cells had expanded clonally by week 6. Antigen specificity of clonally expanded peripheral T cells was not established.

Only in-frame clones appear in the TCRdb table, and some are missing; sequencing was by immunoSEQ multiplex PCR. Among over 50,000 clones listed, less than 90% were seen once. The CDR3 has 13 residues. J gave up 7 bases and V 8 bases, and 9 bases lay outside the gene matches. Germline lookup yields CDR1 SNHLY and CDR2 FYNNEI. Drawing of blood for sampling happened at baseline, at cycle 4 day 1, and at cycle 7 day 1. Details on this clone: Its antigen is still unknown.

Source: CD4+ or CD8+ T cells sorted from blood, taken in a trial of the OX40 agonist ivuxolimab. The chain links TRBV2 to TRBJ2-5; 8 bases align to TRBD1. The clonotype was recovered from an adult with an advanced solid tumor such as melanoma, head and neck, liver or kidney cancer. The CDR3 sequence: CASGQGTRGTQYF. Written as DNA, the CDR3 is TGTGCCAGCGGACAGGGTACAAGAGGGACCCAGTACTTC.